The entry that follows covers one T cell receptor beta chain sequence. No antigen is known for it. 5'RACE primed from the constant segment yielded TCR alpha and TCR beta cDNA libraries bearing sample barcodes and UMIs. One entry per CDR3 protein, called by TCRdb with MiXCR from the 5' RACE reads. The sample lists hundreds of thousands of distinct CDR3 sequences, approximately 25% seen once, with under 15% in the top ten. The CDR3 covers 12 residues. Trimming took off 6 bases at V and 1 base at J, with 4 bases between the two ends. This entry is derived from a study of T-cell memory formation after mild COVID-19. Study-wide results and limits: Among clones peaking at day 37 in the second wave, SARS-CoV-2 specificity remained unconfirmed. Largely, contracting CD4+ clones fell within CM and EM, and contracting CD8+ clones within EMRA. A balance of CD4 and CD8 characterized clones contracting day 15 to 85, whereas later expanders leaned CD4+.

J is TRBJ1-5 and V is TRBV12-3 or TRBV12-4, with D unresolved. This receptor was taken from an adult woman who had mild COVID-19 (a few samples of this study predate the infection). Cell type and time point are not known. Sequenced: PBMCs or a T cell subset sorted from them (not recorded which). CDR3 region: CASSKSNQPQHF. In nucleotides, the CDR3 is TGTGCCAGCAGCAAGAGCAATCAGCCCCAGCATTTT.